The 10 T cell receptor beta chains below come from one sample, sequenced in a study of OX40 agonist ivuxolimab in advanced cancers. Sequencing used immunoSEQ multiplex PCR; TCRdb keeps in-frame clones, though not all of them. This sample has around 79,000 clones, with 88% found just once. Sample: CD4+ or CD8+ T cells sorted from blood, taken in a trial of the OX40 agonist ivuxolimab. All receptors come from an adult with an advanced solid tumor such as melanoma, head and neck, liver or kidney cancer.

This clone turned up a few times. The chain employs TRBV10-3 and TRBJ2-5; TRBD1 agrees at 9 bases. V shed 2 bases, J shed 5 bases, and the junction held 9 bases outside the gene matches. Germline assignment: CDR1 ENHRY and CDR2 SYGVKD. CDR3 length: 16 residues. In DNA form, the CDR3 reads TGTGCCATCAGTGAGGTTAAATTGGACAGGGGTGAGACCCAGTACTTC. Translated: CAISEVKLDRGETQYF.

The CDR3 bases are TGTGCCAGCAGACGATGGACAGGGGGACCCAATGAGCAGTTCTTC. Protein sequence: CASRRWTGGPNEQFF. The genes are TRBV28 and TRBJ2-1, with 10 bases matching TRBD1. The V and J ends lost 6 bases and 6 bases, in that order; junction bases with no gene match: 8. Germline assignment: CDR1 MDHEN and CDR2 SYDVKM. The CDR3 runs 15 residues.

This sequence joins TRBV19 and TRBJ2-3; D remains ambiguous. This CDR3 contains 16 residues. Germline-derived CDR1 and CDR2 are LNHDA and SQIVND (reference sequence). V lost 2 bases, J lost 2 bases, and 14 bases lay in between. Here the CDR3 DNA reads TGTGCCAGTAGTATATCGGGTGGCCGTGACACAGATACGCAGTATTTT. Translated, it gives CASSISGGRDTDTQYF. Supplemented by reference TRBV19 and TRBJ2-3, the full variable domain reads DGGITQSPKYLFRKEGQNVTLSCEQNLNHDAMYWYRQDPGQGLRLIYYSQIVNDFQKGDIAEGYSVSREKKESFPLTVTSAQKNPTAFYLCASSISGGRDTDTQYFGPGTRLTVL.

This clone was observed a handful of times. This rearrangement joins TRBV5-4 to TRBJ1-1; 8 bases map to TRBD1. Germline CDR1 is SGHNT and CDR2 is YYREEE (reference sequence). J lost 1 base, V lost 0 bases, and 5 bases had no gene match. There are 16 residues in the CDR3. As DNA, the CDR3 is TGTGCCAGCAGCTTGGCCTCAGGACAGGGGAACACTGAAGCTTTCTTT. Encoded protein: CASSLASGQGNTEAFF. Full variable domain (remainder filled in from reference TRBV5-4 and TRBJ1-1): ETGVTQSPTHLIKTRGQQVTLRCSSQSGHNTVSWYQQALGQGPQFIFQYYREEENGRGNFPPRFSGLQFPNYSSELNVNALELDDSALYLCASSLASGQGNTEAFFGQGTRLTVV.

This chain joins TRBV18 and TRBJ2-1; tentatively, D is TRBD2 (5 bases). Germline-derived CDR1 and CDR2 are KGHSH and LQKENI. The CDR3 is 15 amino acids. Deletions cut 0 bases from V and 4 bases from J, with 10 bases between. This chain's CDR3 is CASSPPERQYNEQFF. DNA of the CDR3: TGTGCCAGCTCACCACCCGAGCGGCAGTACAATGAGCAGTTCTTC.

The chain links TRBV6-1 to TRBJ2-7; TRBD1 matches at 9 bases. This CDR3 is built from 15 residues. Germline V gene lookup returns CDR1 MNHNS and CDR2 SASEGT. The J segment lost 0 bases and the V segment lost 1 base, leaving 1 base of the junction unmatched. CDR3 DNA: TGTGCCAGCAGTGAAGAGGGACAGGGCTCCTACGAGCAGTACTTC. Protein product: CASSEEGQGSYEQYF.

J is TRBJ2-1 and V is TRBV19; 10 bases are a match to TRBD2. The germline V gene encodes CDR1 LNHDA and CDR2 SQIVND (reference sequence). V gave up 5 bases and J gave up 7 bases; unmatched junction bases: 11. The CDR3 is made up of 16 amino acids. The CDR3 reads CASSPLPAGGGNEQFF. CDR3 nucleotides: TGTGCCAGTAGTCCGCTACCAGCGGGAGGGGGGAATGAGCAGTTCTTC.

This clone was seen only a few times. CDR3 nucleotide sequence: TGCGCCAGCAGCGGGGGACAGATCTACAATGAGCAGTTCTTC. Protein product: CASSGGQIYNEQFF. The gene calls are TRBV5-1 and TRBJ2-1, with TRBD1 matching over 7 bases. In germline, CDR1 is SGHRS, CDR2 YFSETQ. The CDR3 covers 14 residues. With 4 bases clipped from V and 3 bases from J, the junction kept 4 bases outside the gene matches.

This chain links TRBV6-1 with TRBJ2-5, with TRBD1 matching 7 bases. Germline CDR1 is MNHNS and CDR2 is SASEGT. This CDR3 region has 14 residues. V shed 2 bases, J shed 5 bases, and the junction held 5 bases outside the gene matches. The DNA of the CDR3 is TGTGCCAGCAGTGAACAGACAGGGAAGGAGACCCAGTACTTC. Amino acid sequence: CASSEQTGKETQYF.

This clone appeared once. V usage is TRBV28 and J usage is TRBJ2-7; no reliable D call. The CDR3 extends over 13 amino acids. V dropped 5 bases and J dropped 2 bases, with 10 bases sitting between them. Germline V gene data show CDR1 as MDHEN and CDR2 as SYDVKM. The CDR3 coding sequence is TGTGCCAGCAGTCTAATTGGGGCCTACGAGCAGTACTTC. This codes for CASSLIGAYEQYF.